The rows below give T cell receptor beta chains drawn from one sample of a study of T cell responses to AZD1222 COVID-19 vaccine. The assay was immunoSEQ multiplex PCR, and TCRdb's table has in-frame clones only and misses some. The data show some 200,000 clones, with 80% to 95% seen just once and 1.7% held by the top ten. Material: peripheral blood, obtained 28 days after the second AZD1222 dose. The receptors stem from an adult who received the AZD1222 COVID-19 vaccine. Each CDR3 is given with its conserved first and last residue. The D gene is left open where the match is weak. The size of a clone is reported for some rows only, either as once, few or many, or as a class for expanded clones.

cdr3_length clone_size d_call j_call v_call cdr3_aa cdr3_nt
13 NA NA TRBJ1-5 TRBV18 CASSPDGNQPQHF TGTGCCAGCTCACCGGACGGCAATCAGCCCCAGCATTTT
17 NA NA TRBJ1-3 TRBV7-2 CASSLRSTGGSGNTIYF TGTGCCAGCAGCTTAAGGTCGACAGGCGGCTCTGGGAACACCATATATTTT
15 NA NA TRBJ2-1 TRBV7-9 CASSFDGSSYNEQFF TGTGCCAGCAGCTTTGACGGCAGCTCCTACAATGAGCAGTTCTTC
16 once TRBD1 TRBJ1-1 TRBV24-1 CATNWSDRVGDTEAFF TGTGCCACCAATTGGAGCGACAGGGTAGGTGACACTGAAGCTTTCTTT
18 NA NA TRBJ2-1 TRBV6-1 CASSDLDLRLSSYNEQFF TGTGCCAGCAGTGATTTGGACCTGCGGCTTAGCTCCTACAATGAGCAGTTCTTC
13 NA NA TRBJ2-2 TRBV10-1 CASSRTITGELFF TGCGCCAGCAGTAGGACTATCACCGGGGAGCTGTTTTTT
18 NA TRBD1 TRBJ1-4 TRBV11-3 CASSLQGQGIFSDEKLFF TGTGCCAGCAGCTTACAGGGACAGGGTATCTTTTCGGATGAAAAACTGTTTTTT
14 NA NA TRBJ2-7 TRBV4-1 CASSLGLTTYEQYF TGCGCCAGCAGCTTGGGGCTCACTACCTACGAGCAGTACTTC
13 NA NA TRBJ1-1 TRBV2 CASRSGENTEAFF TGTGCCAGCAGATCGGGGGAGAACACTGAAGCTTTCTTT
14 NA NA TRBJ2-3 TRBV5-6 CASSLGARADTQYF TGTGCCAGCAGCCTAGGGGCCCGAGCAGATACGCAGTATTTT
17 NA NA TRBJ1-5 TRBV4-1 CASSQDGGRVGNQPQHF TGCGCCAGCAGCCAAGATGGTGGGAGGGTTGGCAATCAGCCCCAGCATTTT
16 NA TRBD1 TRBJ1-3 TRBV5-4 CASSSGQGARGNTIYF TGTGCCAGCAGCTCGGGACAGGGGGCGCGAGGAAACACCATATATTTT
10 once NA TRBJ1-1 TRBV30 CAWGSAEAFF TGTGCCTGGGGAAGTGCTGAAGCTTTCTTT
15 NA TRBD1 TRBJ2-7 TRBV2 CASSADRRISYEQYF TGTGCCAGCAGCGCGGACAGGCGCATCTCCTACGAGCAGTACTTC
16 NA NA TRBJ1-5 TRBV7-2 CASSLVSGPSNQPQHF TGTGCCAGCAGCTTAGTATCAGGGCCCAGCAATCAGCCCCAGCATTTT
15 NA TRBD1 TRBJ1-5 TRBV5-1 CASSLFAGGNQPQHF TGCGCCAGCAGCTTGTTTGCAGGGGGGAATCAGCCCCAGCATTTT
12 NA TRBD1 TRBJ1-2 TRBV28 CASSIGGRGYTF TGTGCCAGCAGTATAGGGGGCCGTGGCTACACCTTC
14 NA NA TRBJ2-3 TRBV19 CASSILPDADTQYF TGTGCCAGTAGTATTCTACCCGATGCAGATACGCAGTATTTT
15 NA NA TRBJ2-4 TRBV18 CASSPFQGNENIQYF TGTGCCAGCTCACCGTTTCAGGGAAATGAAAACATTCAGTACTTC
15 NA NA TRBJ1-5 TRBV7-9 CASSLDGTLNQPQHF TGTGCCAGCAGCTTAGACGGGACGTTAAATCAGCCCCAGCATTTT
16 NA TRBD2 TRBJ2-7 TRBV7-6 CASSPSGQTSVSEQYF TGTGCCAGCAGCCCAAGTGGGCAGACTAGCGTCTCGGAGCAGTACTTC
14 NA TRBD2 TRBJ2-3 TRBV18 CASSLGLGADTQYF TGTGCCAGCTCACTGGGACTAGGTGCAGATACGCAGTATTTT
17 NA TRBD2 TRBJ2-7 TRBV11-1 CASSLALASGGLYEQYF TGTGCCAGCAGCTTAGCGCTGGCTAGCGGGGGACTCTACGAGCAGTACTTC
15 NA NA TRBJ2-7 TRBV15 CATSRGGASADEQYF TGTGCCACCAGCAGAGGAGGAGCTAGCGCCGACGAGCAGTACTTC
13 NA NA TRBJ1-1 TRBV18 CASSPMMNTEAFF TGTGCCAGCTCACCAATGATGAACACTGAAGCTTTCTTT
14 NA NA TRBJ2-5 TRBV24-1 CATSPSGSVKTQYF TGTGCCACCAGTCCCTCGGGTTCTGTAAAGACCCAGTACTTC
16 once NA TRBJ1-2 TRBV19 CASSIVGPRRNYGYTF TGTGCCAGTAGTATCGTAGGGCCCCGCCGTAACTATGGCTACACCTTC
15 NA NA TRBJ1-5 TRBV6-5 CASRKAAGVHQPQHF TGTGCCAGCAGGAAAGCGGCCGGGGTCCATCAGCCCCAGCATTTT
15 NA NA TRBJ1-1 TRBV6-5 CASTRAIASNTEAFF TGTGCCAGCACCCGAGCTATTGCTTCGAACACTGAAGCTTTCTTT
16 NA TRBD1 TRBJ1-3 TRBV6-5 CASSYGQAGGRNTIYF TGTGCCAGCAGTTACGGTCAGGCAGGGGGGAGAAACACCATATATTTT
15 NA TRBD1 TRBJ1-2 TRBV2 CASSPNLGTAYGYTF TGTGCCAGCAGTCCTAACCTCGGGACAGCGTATGGCTACACCTTC
11 NA NA TRBJ2-1 TRBV9 CASSVGLEQFF TGTGCCAGCAGCGTAGGACTAGAGCAGTTCTTC
16 once TRBD1 TRBJ1-2 TRBV29-1 CSVEEFGDRGDYGYTF TGCAGCGTTGAGGAGTTTGGGGACAGGGGTGACTATGGCTACACCTTC
13 NA NA TRBJ1-4 TRBV6-2/TRBV6-3 CASSLDRTEKLFF TGTGCCAGCAGTCTCGACAGGACCGAAAAACTGTTTTTT
17 NA TRBD1 TRBJ1-3 TRBV18 CASSPLTGDFSGNTIYF TGTGCCAGCTCACCCCTGACAGGGGACTTCTCTGGAAACACCATATATTTT
20 NA NA TRBJ1-1 TRBV2 CASSPLSRLAGGRMNTEAFF TGTGCCAGCAGTCCATTAAGTAGGCTAGCGGGGGGGAGGATGAACACTGAAGCTTTCTTT
15 NA NA TRBJ1-3 TRBV6-1 CASSDWRGSGNTIYF TGTGCCAGCAGTGATTGGAGGGGCTCTGGAAACACCATATATTTT
15 NA NA TRBJ2-1 TRBV5-4 CASSWGLALNNEQFF TGTGCCAGCAGCTGGGGTCTAGCGTTAAACAATGAGCAGTTCTTC